Listed below are T cell receptor beta chains from one sample, sequenced in a study of tumor-infiltrating lymphocytes in localized non-small cell lung cancer. Profiled with immunoSEQ multiplex PCR; TCRdb holds only in-frame clones, not every one. This table holds over 7,500 clones, approximately 84% found once. Material for sequencing was uninvolved lung tissue not adjacent to the tumor. These receptors came from a human donor with non-small cell lung cancer. Each CDR3 is given with its conserved first and last residue. The D gene is left open where the match is weak. Clone size appears in some rows only: once, few, many, or a class for an expanded clone.

j_call clone_size v_call d_call cdr3_aa cdr3_nt
TRBJ2-3 . TRBV9 TRBD2 CASTWLAEPSTDTQYF TGTGCCAGCACCTGGCTAGCGGAACCTAGCACAGATACGCAGTATTTT
TRBJ2-7 . TRBV2 TRBD2 CASREKAGTSYEQYF TGTGCCAGCAGGGAGAAAGCGGGAACTTCCTACGAGCAGTACTTC
TRBJ1-1 few TRBV12-5 . CASGLEDLPEAFF TGTGCTAGTGGCCTGGAGGATCTCCCTGAAGCTTTCTTT
TRBJ1-2 . TRBV9 . CASSNPGRVFDGYTF TGTGCCAGCAGTAACCCGGGGCGCGTCTTTGATGGCTACACCTTC
TRBJ1-2 . TRBV27 TRBD1 CASSLNRGGFGYTF TGTGCCAGCAGTTTAAACAGGGGGGGGTTTGGCTACACCTTC
TRBJ2-1 . TRBV9 . CASSSDPGSYNEQFF TGTGCCAGCAGCTCCGACCCAGGATCCTACAATGAGCAGTTCTTC
TRBJ2-7 . TRBV5-1 . CASSLGGENEQYF TGCGCCAGCAGCTTGGGGGGCGAAAACGAGCAGTACTTC
TRBJ1-5 . TRBV19 . CASSGFLINQPQHF TGTGCCAGTTCCGGTTTTCTGATCAATCAGCCCCAGCATTTT
TRBJ1-2 . TRBV28 TRBD1 CASSLTGLAGYTF TGTGCCAGCAGTTTGACAGGGTTGGCTGGCTACACCTTC
TRBJ1-1 once TRBV7-2 . CASSRDTEAFF TGTGCCAGCAGCAGGGACACTGAAGCTTTCTTT
TRBJ2-7 . TRBV7-6 TRBD2 CASSHNRAGGTYEQYF TGTGCCAGCAGCCACAATAGGGCGGGAGGAACCTACGAGCAGTACTTC
TRBJ1-1 . TRBV27 . CASSLSQRTEAFF TGTGCCAGCAGTTTATCGCAGCGCACTGAAGCTTTCTTT
TRBJ1-2 . TRBV29-1 . CSVVDLWPAGYTF TGCAGCGTTGTGGACCTTTGGCCGGCTGGCTACACCTTC
TRBJ1-2 . TRBV6-5 TRBD1 CASSSPDRVFGYTF TGTGCCAGCAGTTCGCCGGACAGGGTCTTCGGCTACACCTTC
TRBJ1-1 . TRBV5-6 . CASSWGVLNTEAFF TGTGCCAGCAGCTGGGGGGTTCTGAACACTGAAGCTTTCTTT
TRBJ1-1 . TRBV6-6 TRBD1 CASSSRTGLNTEAFF TGTGCCAGCAGTTCCCGGACAGGGTTGAACACTGAAGCTTTCTTT
TRBJ1-2 . TRBV27 . CASSLATGGVMGYTF TGTGCCAGCAGTTTGGCCACCGGGGGTGTGATGGGCTACACCTTC
TRBJ1-2 . TRBV23-1 . CASSQGVPTNYGYTF TGCGCCAGCAGTCAAGGGGTCCCCACTAACTATGGCTACACCTTC
TRBJ1-2 . TRBV4-3 . CASSQTQGGGYTF TGCGCCAGCAGCCAAACACAGGGCGGGGGCTACACCTTC
TRBJ2-7 . TRBV5-3 . CARYSETGTRTSYEQYF TGTGCCAGATACTCGGAGACAGGGACTCGGACCTCCTACGAGCAGTACTTC